This T cell receptor (beta chain) was found in a study of identical twins. This clonotype has just a few counts. TCRdb itself ran the 5' RACE reads through MiXCR, one entry per CDR3 protein. The sample carries 270,000 or so distinct CDR3 sequences, about 8.3% recorded once. With V trimmed by 4 bases and J by 1 base, 7 bases remained unmatched. Per the germline V gene, CDR1 is SGHVS and CDR2 is FNYEAQ. The CDR3 length is 18 residues. This same sample was also part of a study on yellow fever vaccine responses in identical twins.

The receptor was isolated from a woman in her late teens or twenties in good health. The sequenced material came from CD8+ T cells sorted from blood. The V gene is TRBV7-6, the J gene TRBJ2-2; 12 bases fit TRBD1. CDR3 residues: CASSYPGTGGLNTGELFF. CDR3 DNA: TGTGCCAGCAGCTACCCCGGGACAGGGGGCCTGAACACCGGGGAGCTGTTTTTT.